This TCR beta chain was documented in a study of radiation and T cells in renal cell carcinoma. Overall study findings and caveats: In blood, top tumor clones expanded by 2 weeks, shrinking by 4. Without pretreatment biopsies, baseline tumor clonotype presence was undetermined.

The germline V gene has CDR1 LGHNA and CDR2 YNFKEQ. Trimming removed 0 bases from V and 2 bases from J, with 11 bases in between. The CDR3 length is 17 residues. The protocol was immunoSEQ multiplex PCR, while the TCRdb copy is restricted to in-frame clones and leaves out a portion. The repertoire includes around 78,000 clones, 89% of them detected once, and more than 5.5% sits in the top ten. Time point described: blood 4 weeks post-SBRT, at nephrectomy. Specified treatment: 15 Gy SBRT to primary tumor, nephrectomy 4 weeks later. Nephrectomy followed 15 Gy stereotactic body radiation by 4 weeks. Serial blood draws occurred at baseline and 2 and 4 weeks post-SBRT. In regard to this clone: Its matching antigen is unknown.

Source: blood, taken from a patient whose treatment included radiotherapy and nephrectomy. The rearrangement joins TRBV4-2 to TRBJ1-6, with a tentative D call TRBD1 (5 bases). The clonotype comes from a woman in her seventies with renal cell carcinoma. In nucleotides, the CDR3 is TGTGCCAGCAGCCAAGATCGCGGGGGAACCTATAATTCACCCCTCCACTTT. Residues: CASSQDRGGTYNSPLHF.